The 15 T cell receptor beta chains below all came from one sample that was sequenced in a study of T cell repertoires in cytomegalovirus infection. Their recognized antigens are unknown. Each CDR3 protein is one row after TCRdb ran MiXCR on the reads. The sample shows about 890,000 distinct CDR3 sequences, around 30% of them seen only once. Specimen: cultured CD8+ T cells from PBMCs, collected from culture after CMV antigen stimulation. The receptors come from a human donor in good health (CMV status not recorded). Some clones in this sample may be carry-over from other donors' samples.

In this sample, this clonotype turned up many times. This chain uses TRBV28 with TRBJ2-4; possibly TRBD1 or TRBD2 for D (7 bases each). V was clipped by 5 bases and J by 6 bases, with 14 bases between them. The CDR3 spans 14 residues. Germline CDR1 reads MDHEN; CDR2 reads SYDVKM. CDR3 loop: CASSERDSLNIQYF. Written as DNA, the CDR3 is TGTGCCAGCAGTGAGCGGGACAGCTTAAACATTCAGTACTTC. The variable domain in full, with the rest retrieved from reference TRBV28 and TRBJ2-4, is DVKVTQSSRYLVKRTGEKVFLECVQDMDHENMFWYRQDPGLGLRLIYFSYDVKMKEKGDIPEGYSVSREKKERFSLILESASTNQTSMYLCASSERDSLNIQYFGAGTRLSVL.

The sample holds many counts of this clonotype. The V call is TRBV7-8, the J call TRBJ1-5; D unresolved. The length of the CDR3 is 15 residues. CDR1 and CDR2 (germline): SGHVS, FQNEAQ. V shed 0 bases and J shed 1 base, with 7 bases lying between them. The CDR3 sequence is CASSLARSSNQPQHF. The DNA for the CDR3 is TGTGCCAGCAGCTTAGCGCGGTCGAGCAATCAGCCCCAGCATTTT.

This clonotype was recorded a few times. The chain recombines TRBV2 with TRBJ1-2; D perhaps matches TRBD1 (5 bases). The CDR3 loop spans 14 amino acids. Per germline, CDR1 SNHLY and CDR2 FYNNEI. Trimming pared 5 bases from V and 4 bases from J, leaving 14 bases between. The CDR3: CASSRGLFGYGYTF. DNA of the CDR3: TGTGCCAGCAGTCGGGGCCTGTTTGGCTATGGCTACACCTTC.

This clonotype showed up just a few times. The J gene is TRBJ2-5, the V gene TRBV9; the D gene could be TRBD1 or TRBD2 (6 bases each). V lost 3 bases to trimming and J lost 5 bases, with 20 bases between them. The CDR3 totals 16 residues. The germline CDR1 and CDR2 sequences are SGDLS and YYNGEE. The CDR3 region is CASSASGDGGRETQYF. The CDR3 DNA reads TGTGCCAGCAGCGCTTCAGGAGACGGGGGCCGGGAGACCCAGTACTTC.

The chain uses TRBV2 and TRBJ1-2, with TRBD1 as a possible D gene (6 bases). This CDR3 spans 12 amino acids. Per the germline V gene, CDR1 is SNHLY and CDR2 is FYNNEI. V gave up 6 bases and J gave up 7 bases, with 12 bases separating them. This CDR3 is CASRNRVFGYTF. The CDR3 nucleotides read TGTGCCAGCAGAAACAGGGTCTTTGGCTACACCTTC. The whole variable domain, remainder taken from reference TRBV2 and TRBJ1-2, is EPEVTQTPSHQVTQMGQEVILRCVPISNHLYFYWYRQILGQKVEFLVSFYNNEISEKSEIFDDQFSVERPDGSNFTLKIRSTKLEDSAMYFCASRNRVFGYTFGSGTRLTVV.

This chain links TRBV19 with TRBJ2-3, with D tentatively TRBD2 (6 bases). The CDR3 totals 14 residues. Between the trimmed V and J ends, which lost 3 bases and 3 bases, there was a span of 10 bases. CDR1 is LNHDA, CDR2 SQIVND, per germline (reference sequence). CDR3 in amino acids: CASSIGTFTDTQYF. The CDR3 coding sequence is TGTGCCAGTAGTATCGGGACTTTTACAGATACGCAGTATTTT.

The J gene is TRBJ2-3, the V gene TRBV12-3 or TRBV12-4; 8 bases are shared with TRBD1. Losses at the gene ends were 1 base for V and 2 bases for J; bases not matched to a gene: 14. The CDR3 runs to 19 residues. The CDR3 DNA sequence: TGTGCCAGCAGTTTAGTAGAGGAGCCGGGACAGGATCCCACAGATACGCAGTATTTT. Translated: CASSLVEEPGQDPTDTQYF.

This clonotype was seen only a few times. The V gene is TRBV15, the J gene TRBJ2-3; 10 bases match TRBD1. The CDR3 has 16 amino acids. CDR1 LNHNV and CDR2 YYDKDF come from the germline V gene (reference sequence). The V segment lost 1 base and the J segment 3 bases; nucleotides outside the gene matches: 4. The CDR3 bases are TGTGCCACCAGCAGAGCCGGGACAGGGGTAACAGATACGCAGTATTTT. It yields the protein CATSRAGTGVTDTQYF.

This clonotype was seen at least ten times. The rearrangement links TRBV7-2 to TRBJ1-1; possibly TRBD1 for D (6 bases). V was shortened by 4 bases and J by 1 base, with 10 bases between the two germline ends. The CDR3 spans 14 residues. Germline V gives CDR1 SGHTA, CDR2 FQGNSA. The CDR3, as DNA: TGTGCCAGCAGCTCCTGGGACACGAACACTGAAGCTTTCTTT. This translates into CASSSWDTNTEAFF.

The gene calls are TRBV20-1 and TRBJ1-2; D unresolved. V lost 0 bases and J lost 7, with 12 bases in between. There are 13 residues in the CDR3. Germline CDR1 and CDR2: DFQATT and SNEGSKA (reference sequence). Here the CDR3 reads CSARDRGVLGYTF. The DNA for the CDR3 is TGCAGTGCTAGAGATCGCGGTGTACTTGGCTACACCTTC.

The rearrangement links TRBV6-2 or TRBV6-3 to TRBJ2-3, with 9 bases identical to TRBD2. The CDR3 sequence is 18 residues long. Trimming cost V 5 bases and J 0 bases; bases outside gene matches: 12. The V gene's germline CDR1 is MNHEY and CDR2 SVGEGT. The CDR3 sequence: CASSDGLAGASSTDTQYF. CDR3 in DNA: TGTGCCAGCAGTGACGGGTTAGCGGGGGCCTCTAGCACAGATACGCAGTATTTT.

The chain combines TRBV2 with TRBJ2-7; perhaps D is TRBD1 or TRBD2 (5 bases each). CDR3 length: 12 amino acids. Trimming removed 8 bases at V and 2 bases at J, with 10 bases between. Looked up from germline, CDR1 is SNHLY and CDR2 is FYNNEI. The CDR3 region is CASRDPTYEQYF. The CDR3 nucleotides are TGTGCCAGCCGGGACCCTACCTACGAGCAGTACTTC.

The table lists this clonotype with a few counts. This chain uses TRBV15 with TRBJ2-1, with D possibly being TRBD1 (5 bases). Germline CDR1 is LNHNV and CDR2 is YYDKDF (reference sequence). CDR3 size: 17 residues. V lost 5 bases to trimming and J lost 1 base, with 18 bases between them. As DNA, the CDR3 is TGTGCCACCAGCCCATTTAGCCCAGGGTTTTCCTACAATGAGCAGTTCTTC. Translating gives CATSPFSPGFSYNEQFF.

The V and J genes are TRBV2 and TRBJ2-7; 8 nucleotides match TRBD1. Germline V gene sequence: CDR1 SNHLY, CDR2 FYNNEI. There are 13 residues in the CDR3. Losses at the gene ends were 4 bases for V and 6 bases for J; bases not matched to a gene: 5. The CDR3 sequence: CASSVQDRVEQYV. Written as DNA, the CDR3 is TGTGCCAGCAGTGTACAGGACAGGGTCGAGCAGTACGTC.

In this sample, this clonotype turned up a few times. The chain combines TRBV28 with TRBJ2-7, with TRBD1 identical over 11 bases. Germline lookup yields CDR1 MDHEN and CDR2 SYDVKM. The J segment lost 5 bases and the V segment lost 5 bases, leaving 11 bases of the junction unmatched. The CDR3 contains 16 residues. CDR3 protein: CASSPLSGTGGHEQYV. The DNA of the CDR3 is TGTGCCAGCAGTCCCTTGTCGGGGACAGGGGGTCACGAGCAGTACGTC.